This note documents a single T cell receptor (beta chain) sequence. The antigen remains unidentified. Repertoires were generated with immunoSEQ multiplex PCR, while TCRdb's copy carries only in-frame clones and drops some. The sample consists of 45,000 to 60,000 clones, about 89% of them appearing once. This sample was included in a study of OX40 agonist ivuxolimab in advanced cancers. Study observations and caveats: Nonresponders included some who also had low normalized T-cell clonal expansion.

The CDR3 is 15 residues long. CDR1 KGHSH and CDR2 LQKENI come from the germline V gene. Trimming removed 1 base from V and 2 bases from J, with 11 bases in between. The starting material was CD4+ or CD8+ T cells sorted from blood, obtained in a trial of the OX40 agonist ivuxolimab. This receptor was identified in an adult with an advanced solid tumor such as melanoma, head and neck, liver or kidney cancer. The chain has TRBV18 and TRBJ1-1, with no clear D. CDR3 nucleotides: TGTGCCAGCTCACCACGGGCAGACTTAAACACTGAAGCTTTCTTT. Its protein is CASSPRADLNTEAFF.